This TCR beta chain was found in a study of beta chain features in type 1 diabetes. Each of the CD4+ naive, central memory, regulatory and stem cell-like memory populations was sorted via CD45RO/CCR7/CD25/CD127/CD95/CD27. The V gene end was trimmed by 6 bases and the J gene end by 6 bases; junction bases not matched to a gene: 8. Germline values: CDR1 SGHTA, CDR2 FQGNSA. The CDR3 contains 15 residues. Study-level findings and limits: People with Type 1 diabetes carried modestly yet significantly shorter TCRB CDR3s in all four CD4+ subsets. The naive, central memory and Treg TCRB repertoires looked more alike in patients than they did in healthy donors. Cells expressing TCR highly could be over-represented by cDNA sequencing.

In regard to this clone: What it binds is not known.

Reverse transcribing all isolated RNA meant expressed TCRB transcripts were sequenced. An average near 3.57 million reads came from naive, central memory and regulatory T cell samples. Data came from immunoSEQ multiplex PCR; TCRdb stores just in-frame clones and leaves some out. Here the sample spans about 650,000 clones, roughly an eighth being singletons. The source of this sequence is a man aged 25-40 years with type 1 diabetes. The sequencing input was naive CD4+ T cells from blood. The V and J genes are TRBV7-2 and TRBJ1-6, with TRBD1 identical over 7 bases. CDR3 residues: CASRTPRQGNSPLHF. CDR3 sequence (DNA): TGTGCCAGCAGAACGCCACGACAGGGTAATTCACCCCTCCACTTT.